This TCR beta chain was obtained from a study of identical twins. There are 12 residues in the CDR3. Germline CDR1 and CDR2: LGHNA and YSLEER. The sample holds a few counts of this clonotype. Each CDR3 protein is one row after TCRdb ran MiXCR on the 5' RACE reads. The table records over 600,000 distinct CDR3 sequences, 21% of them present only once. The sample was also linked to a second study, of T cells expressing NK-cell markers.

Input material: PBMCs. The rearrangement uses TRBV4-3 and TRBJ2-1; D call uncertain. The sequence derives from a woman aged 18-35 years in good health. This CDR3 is CGGSSIDNEQFF. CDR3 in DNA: TGCGGGGGAAGCTCCATCGACAATGAGCAGTTCTTC.